The 24 T cell receptor beta chains presented below share a single source sample, sequenced in a study of patients and donors after allogeneic stem cell transplantation (TCRdb year 2020). Library preparation was by RT-PCR. The sequencer listed for this sample is NextSeq 550. Clones were called with MiXCR by TCRdb after fastp trimmed the public reads at Q25, and only in-frame beta chains were retained. Identical CDR3 protein sequences are pooled into one entry, listed with their most common genes and DNA. The sample table contains over 130,000 distinct CDR3 sequences; only one count was recorded for approximately 35% of them. The ten largest clonotypes hold around 50% of the sample. Sample: blood, either unsorted or a sorted T cell fraction (not recorded which). These receptors originate from a human donor who was either an allogeneic HSCT recipient or a stem cell or donor lymphocyte infusion donor (not recorded which). It is not recorded whose cells these are; they may come from a transplant donor.

The chain joins TRBV10-3 to TRBJ2-3, with 10 bases aligning to TRBD2. With V trimmed by 4 bases and J by 4 bases, 5 bases remained unmatched. This CDR3 is built from 15 residues. The V gene's germline CDR1 is ENHRY and CDR2 SYGVKD. The CDR3 nucleotides read TGTGCCATCAGTGCCGGGACTAGCGAACCAGATACGCAGTATTTT. This sequence encodes CAISAGTSEPDTQYF.

V is TRBV28 and J is TRBJ2-7; D is possibly TRBD1 (6 bases). Germline loops: CDR1 MDHEN, CDR2 SYDVKM. Trimming shortened V by 5 bases and J by 5 bases, and 19 bases separated the two germline ends. This CDR3 contains 15 residues. CDR3 nucleotide sequence: TGTGCCAGCAGTCCCCGGACAGCCTATGGGGACGAGCAGTACTTC. This sequence encodes CASSPRTAYGDEQYF. Drawing the rest from reference TRBV28 and TRBJ2-7, the complete variable domain is DVKVTQSSRYLVKRTGEKVFLECVQDMDHENMFWYRQDPGLGLRLIYFSYDVKMKEKGDIPEGYSVSREKKERFSLILESASTNQTSMYLCASSPRTAYGDEQYFGPGTRLTVT.

The V gene is TRBV20-1, the J gene TRBJ2-1, with TRBD1 identical over 7 bases. This CDR3 region has 12 residues. V lost 7 bases and J lost 8; bases outside the gene matches: 8. Germline CDR1 and CDR2: DFQATT and SNEGSKA (reference sequence). CDR3 DNA sequence: TGCAGTGAACAGGGGATTGGAGATGAGCAGTTCTTC. This codes for CSEQGIGDEQFF.

The chain is built from TRBV14 and TRBJ1-1; D remains ambiguous. V shed 0 bases and J shed 5 bases, with 4 bases lying between them. Per germline, CDR1 SGHDN and CDR2 FVKESK. This CDR3 region has 12 residues. This CDR3 reads CASSQDRTEAFF. CDR3 coding DNA: TGTGCCAGCAGCCAAGACAGGACTGAAGCTTTCTTT.

The CDR3 region is CASSLLPQGASYNSPLHF. CDR3 DNA sequence: TGTGCCAGCAGCCTCCTCCCTCAGGGGGCCTCCTATAATTCACCCCTCCACTTT. The V gene is TRBV7-2, the J gene TRBJ1-6; 8 bases map to TRBD1. V lost 5 bases, J lost 0 bases, and 9 bases stayed unmatched. There are 18 residues in the CDR3. Germline CDR1 is SGHTA and CDR2 is FQGNSA.

The chain couples TRBV12-3 or TRBV12-4 to TRBJ2-2; D may be TRBD1 or TRBD2 (5 bases each). This CDR3 is 13 amino acids long. Trimming removed 6 bases at V and 5 bases at J, with 10 bases between. CDR3 coding DNA: TGTGCCAGCAGCTGGGACCAAACCGGGGAGCTGTTTTTT. As protein: CASSWDQTGELFF.

This clonotype has more than one count but fewer than ten. The CDR3 bases are TGTGCCAGCAGTCCCGCGGTTAACTATGGCTACACCTTC. It is translated as CASSPAVNYGYTF. The chain uses TRBV11-2 and TRBJ1-2; no clear D gene. Germline CDR1 SGHAT, CDR2 FQNNGV. The CDR3 is 13 amino acids. Trimming pared 6 bases from V and 1 base from J, leaving 9 bases between.

There are a few counts of this clonotype. The chain has TRBV6-6 and TRBJ1-5, with 8 bases fitting TRBD1. The germline gives CDR1 MNHNY, CDR2 SVGAGI (reference sequence). The CDR3 extends over 17 amino acids. V shed 4 bases and J 3 bases; nucleotides not matched to a gene: 11. Here the CDR3 DNA reads TGTGCCAGCAGTTTACCGGGACAGGAGCTTTTCAATCAGCCCCAGCATTTT. It specifies CASSLPGQELFNQPQHF.

This clonotype was observed a few times. V is TRBV15 and J is TRBJ1-1, with 9 bases that match TRBD1. The CDR3 length is 14 residues. CDR1 and CDR2 (germline): LNHNV, YYDKDF (reference sequence). The junction had 2 bases not matched to a gene; V was cut back by 3 bases and J by 3 bases. CDR3 DNA sequence: TGTGCCACCAGCAGGGGGGACAGGGACACTGAAGCTTTCTTT. This encodes CATSRGDRDTEAFF.

V usage is TRBV20-1 and J usage is TRBJ2-3; no clear D gene. CDR1 is DFQATT, CDR2 SNEGSKA, per germline (reference sequence). The CDR3 is 12 residues long. The germline V and J ends were trimmed by 0 bases and 5 bases, with 6 bases remaining between them. The CDR3 bases are TGCAGTGCTAGAGATAGGGTAGATACGCAGTATTTT. Encoded protein: CSARDRVDTQYF.

The chain carries TRBV5-6 and TRBJ1-5; 8 nucleotides match TRBD1. After removal of 2 bases from V and 0 bases from J, the junction contained 4 bases not matched to a gene. The CDR3 length is 16 residues. CDR1 SGHDT and CDR2 YYEEEE come from the germline V gene. The CDR3: CASSFRTGSSNQPQHF. The CDR3, as DNA: TGTGCCAGCAGCTTCCGGACAGGGAGTAGCAATCAGCCCCAGCATTTT.

The chain couples TRBV6-6 to TRBJ2-7; maybe TRBD1 (7 bases). V dropped 6 bases and J dropped 3 bases, with 12 bases sitting between them. The germline gives CDR1 MNHNY, CDR2 SVGAGI (reference sequence). CDR3 length: 13 amino acids. The CDR3 loop reads CASRQGGGYEQYF. CDR3 coding DNA: TGTGCCAGCAGGCAGGGGGGTGGCTACGAGCAGTACTTC.

This chain uses TRBV6-5 with TRBJ2-7, with a weak D call TRBD1 (6 bases). The CDR3 totals 13 residues. The V and J ends lost 6 bases and 3 bases respectively, with 12 bases between them. The germline gives CDR1 MNHEY, CDR2 SVGAGI. The CDR3 DNA reads TGTGCCAGCAGGCGGACAGAGAACTACGAGCAGTACTTC. Residues: CASRRTENYEQYF.

Points on this clonotype: No conserved phenylalanine or tryptophan is present at the end of the CDR3, so a read error is the likely explanation. The CDR3 loop is CASSVVSGNTGELFL. For the CDR3, the DNA is TGTGCCAGCAGCGTAGTTAGCGGAAACACCGGGGAGCTGTTTTTG. The gene calls are TRBV9 and TRBJ2-2; D may be TRBD2 (6 bases). The CDR3 runs to 15 residues. Between the trimmed V and J ends, which lost 0 bases and 2 bases, there was a span of 8 bases. The germline V gene encodes CDR1 SGDLS and CDR2 YYNGEE.

The table lists this clonotype with a few counts. The chain employs TRBV19 and TRBJ1-1; the D is unclear. V lost 3 bases and J 1 base, leaving 12 bases between the germline ends. The CDR3 runs to 15 residues. Germline V lookup: CDR1 LNHDA, CDR2 SQIVND (reference sequence). The CDR3 DNA sequence: TGTGCCAGTAGTATCCCCGGGCAGGAGAACACTGAAGCTTTCTTT. Its protein is CASSIPGQENTEAFF.

The V gene is TRBV6-1, the J gene TRBJ1-3, with D perhaps TRBD1 (5 bases). The germline CDR1 and CDR2 sequences are MNHNS and SASEGT. V lost 8 bases and J lost 9, with 17 bases in between. The CDR3 has 13 residues. CDR3 nucleotide sequence: TGTGCCAGCTTATCCAGGGCCGGAGGCACCATATATTTT. It encodes CASLSRAGGTIYF.

J is TRBJ2-1 and V is TRBV6-6; 7 nucleotides agree with TRBD1. The junction had 6 bases not matched to a gene; V was cut back by 7 bases and J by 0 bases. CDR1 is MNHNY, CDR2 SVGAGI, per germline (reference sequence). The CDR3 sequence is 15 residues long. The CDR3 DNA sequence: TGTGCCAGCAATTCACAGGGGAGCTCCTACAATGAGCAGTTCTTC. Translation gives CASNSQGSSYNEQFF.

This clonotype was counted between two and nine times. The CDR3 sequence: CASSSGTVNSPLHF. In DNA form, the CDR3 reads TGTGCCAGCAGTTCCGGGACAGTAAATTCACCCCTCCACTTT. The J gene is TRBJ1-6, the V gene TRBV27; 7 bases line up with TRBD1. Germline V gives CDR1 MNHEY, CDR2 SMNVEV (reference sequence). The CDR3 loop spans 14 amino acids. Trimming took 4 bases from V and 7 from J; bases not matched to a gene: 4.

This chain links TRBV27 with TRBJ1-2, with TRBD1 matching over 11 bases. Germline V gene data show CDR1 as MNHEY and CDR2 as SMNVEV (reference sequence). With V trimmed by 5 bases and J by 4 bases, 12 bases remained unmatched. This CDR3 region has 17 residues. The CDR3 DNA reads TGTGCCAGCAGTCCCACTTCCCGGACAGGGGGCGCCTATGGCTACACCTTC. This translates into CASSPTSRTGGAYGYTF.

CDR3 sequence reads: CASSSTGRHNSPLHF. In DNA, the CDR3 is TGTGCCAGCAGCTCGACAGGGAGGCATAATTCACCCCTCCACTTT. The rearrangement joins TRBV5-6 to TRBJ1-6, with TRBD1 identical over 7 bases. Germline-derived CDR1 and CDR2 are SGHDT and YYEEEE. V lost 3 bases and J lost 5; bases outside the gene matches: 5. This CDR3 has 15 residues.

This clonotype was counted a few times. The CDR3 is CASSGARGVDTEAFF. The CDR3 DNA follows: TGTGCCAGCAGCGGGGCCAGGGGGGTGGACACTGAAGCTTTCTTT. The V call is TRBV9, the J call TRBJ1-1; TRBD1 agrees at 7 bases. The CDR3 runs 15 residues. V gave up 3 bases and J gave up 3 bases; unmatched junction bases: 8. Germline V gene data show CDR1 as SGDLS and CDR2 as YYNGEE.

The chain links TRBV20-1 to TRBJ1-5; no clear D. V lost 1 base to trimming and J lost 0 bases, with 7 bases between them. The CDR3 covers 14 residues. From germline, CDR1 is DFQATT and CDR2 SNEGSKA (reference sequence). The CDR3 loop reads CSARVASSNQPQHF. The CDR3 DNA is TGCAGTGCTAGAGTTGCCTCTAGCAATCAGCCCCAGCATTTT.

The chain recombines TRBV12-3 or TRBV12-4 with TRBJ1-3; D perhaps matches TRBD1 (5 bases). The CDR3 is 16 amino acids. Between the trimmed V and J ends, which lost 8 bases and 0 bases, there was a span of 17 bases. Here the CDR3 reads CASGLNRGSSGNTIYF. For the CDR3, the DNA is TGTGCCAGCGGTCTTAACCGGGGCTCCTCTGGAAACACCATATATTTT.

The rearrangement joins TRBV20-1 to TRBJ2-3; D possibly corresponds to TRBD2 (5 bases). With 5 bases removed from V and 0 bases from J, the gap between germline ends came to 12 bases. The V gene's germline CDR1 is DFQATT and CDR2 SNEGSKA (reference sequence). The CDR3 covers 14 residues. The DNA for the CDR3 is TGCAGTGCTCAGCTTTGGACTAGCACAGATACGCAGTATTTT. It specifies CSAQLWTSTDTQYF.